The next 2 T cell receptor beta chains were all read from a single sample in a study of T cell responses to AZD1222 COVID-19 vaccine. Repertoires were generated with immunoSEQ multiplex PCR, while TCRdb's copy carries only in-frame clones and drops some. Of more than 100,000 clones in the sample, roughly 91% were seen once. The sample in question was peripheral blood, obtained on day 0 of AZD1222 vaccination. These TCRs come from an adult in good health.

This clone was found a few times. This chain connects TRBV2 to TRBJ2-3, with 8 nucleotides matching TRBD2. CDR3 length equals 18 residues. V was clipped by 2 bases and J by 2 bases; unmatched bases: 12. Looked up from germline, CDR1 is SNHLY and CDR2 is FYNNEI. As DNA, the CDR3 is TGTGCCAGCAGTGAAAGCATAGGACTAGCAGGATTCACAGATACGCAGTATTTT. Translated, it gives CASSESIGLAGFTDTQYF.

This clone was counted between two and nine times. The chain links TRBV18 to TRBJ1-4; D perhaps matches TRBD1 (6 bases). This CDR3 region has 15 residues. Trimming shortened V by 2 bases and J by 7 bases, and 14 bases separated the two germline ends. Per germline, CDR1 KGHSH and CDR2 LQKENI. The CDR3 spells CASSPANRAGEKLFF. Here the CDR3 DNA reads TGTGCCAGCTCACCAGCCAACAGGGCGGGTGAAAAACTGTTTTTT.